The 32 T cell receptor beta chains below come from one sample, sequenced in a study of monozygotic twins with cystic fibrosis. Sequencing was performed with immunoSEQ multiplex PCR; in TCRdb, only in-frame clones are kept and a portion is missing. Of roughly 24,000 clones listed, roughly 97% are singletons. Sequencing was performed on blood. The receptors here all came from a girl aged 10-17 years with cystic fibrosis.

The CDR3 nucleotides are TGTGCCAGCAGCTTAGTCGGGGGACAGGCGCCCTACAATGAGCAGTTCTTC. It codes for CASSLVGGQAPYNEQFF. V gene TRBV7-9 combines with J gene TRBJ2-1; 8 bases are shared with TRBD1. Germline V gives CDR1 SEHNR, CDR2 FQNEAQ (reference sequence). The CDR3 length is 17 residues. With V trimmed by 1 base and J by 2 bases, 7 bases remained unmatched. The whole variable domain, filled in from reference TRBV7-9 and TRBJ2-1, reads DTGVSQNPRHKITKRGQNVTFRCDPISEHNRLYWYRQTLGQGPEFLTYFQNEAQLEKSRLLSDRFSAERPKGSFSTLEIQRTEQGDSAMYLCASSLVGGQAPYNEQFFGPGTRLTVL.

The rearrangement uses TRBV19 and TRBJ2-5; D remains unclear. From germline, CDR1 is LNHDA and CDR2 SQIVND (reference sequence). Trimming shortened V by 6 bases and J by 2 bases, and 13 bases separated the two germline ends. This CDR3 comprises 14 residues. Here the CDR3 DNA reads TGTGCCAGTAGGAGAACAGCACCACAAGAGACCCAGTACTTC. Protein product: CASRRTAPQETQYF.

The chain has TRBV5-1 and TRBJ2-1, with D unresolved. With 5 bases removed from V and 4 bases from J, the gap between germline ends came to 13 bases. The CDR3 has 14 residues. Germline V lookup: CDR1 SGHRS, CDR2 YFSETQ. CDR3 protein: CASSPSSIYNEQFF. DNA for the CDR3: TGCGCCAGCAGTCCCAGTTCTATATACAATGAGCAGTTCTTC. Full variable domain (rest looked up from reference TRBV5-1 and TRBJ2-1): KAGVTQTPRYLIKTRGQQVTLSCSPISGHRSVSWYQQTPGQGLQFLFEYFSETQRNKGNFPGRFSGRQFSNSRSEMNVSTLELGDSALYLCASSPSSIYNEQFFGPGTRLTVL.

The chain couples TRBV2 to TRBJ2-1, with D perhaps matching TRBD1 (6 bases). Germline V gene sequence: CDR1 SNHLY, CDR2 FYNNEI. V was shortened by 7 bases and J by 7 bases, with 14 bases between the two germline ends. This CDR3 region has 13 residues. The DNA of the CDR3 is TGTGCCAGCATGTGGCAGGGACATAATGAGCAGTTCTTC. Encoded protein: CASMWQGHNEQFF. The full variable domain, rest sourced from reference TRBV2 and TRBJ2-1, is EPEVTQTPSHQVTQMGQEVILRCVPISNHLYFYWYRQILGQKVEFLVSFYNNEISEKSEIFDDQFSVERPDGSNFTLKIRSTKLEDSAMYFCASMWQGHNEQFFGPGTRLTVL.

The rearrangement uses TRBV19 and TRBJ2-1; TRBD1 agrees at 11 bases. V was clipped by 1 base and J by 4 bases; unmatched bases: 9. The CDR3 has 18 amino acids. The germline V gene has CDR1 LNHDA and CDR2 SQIVND (reference sequence). The CDR3 nucleotides read TGTGCCAGTAGTATAGGCCTACTTGGGACAGGGGGGTACAATGAGCAGTTCTTC. The encoded protein is CASSIGLLGTGGYNEQFF.

This chain connects TRBV10-3 to TRBJ2-1; D possibly matches TRBD1 or TRBD2 (5 bases each). The CDR3 length is 15 residues. V was clipped by 9 bases and J by 0 bases, with 15 bases between them. Per the germline V gene, CDR1 is ENHRY and CDR2 is SYGVKD. In DNA, the CDR3 is TGTGCCATTGGAGAGGGGCTAAGCTCCTACAATGAGCAGTTCTTC. This sequence encodes CAIGEGLSSYNEQFF.

The chain links TRBV20-1 to TRBJ2-1; no reliable D call. Germline V gene data show CDR1 as DFQATT and CDR2 as SNEGSKA (reference sequence). Trimming cost V 3 bases and J 4 bases, with 4 bases left between them. The CDR3 contains 11 residues. The CDR3 region has the DNA TGCAGTGCTAGTTTGTACAATGAGCAGTTCTTC. It yields the protein CSASLYNEQFF.

The gene calls are TRBV13 and TRBJ1-3; D may be TRBD1 (5 bases). Per germline, CDR1 PRHDT and CDR2 FYEKMQ (reference sequence). There are 14 residues in the CDR3. Trimming pared 5 bases from V and 0 bases from J, leaving 8 bases between. The CDR3 region has the DNA TGTGCCAGCAGCGAGAGGGGCTCTGGAAACACCATATATTTT. Its protein product is CASSERGSGNTIYF.

The chain joins TRBV5-4 to TRBJ1-1; 8 bases are a match to TRBD1. The CDR3 loop spans 13 amino acids. Per the germline V gene, CDR1 is SGHNT and CDR2 is YYREEE (reference sequence). The V gene end was trimmed by 4 bases and the J gene end by 3 bases; junction bases not matched to a gene: 2. The CDR3 spells CASSQGADTEAFF. In DNA, the CDR3 is TGTGCCAGCAGCCAGGGGGCTGACACTGAAGCTTTCTTT. The variable domain in full, completed from reference TRBV5-4 and TRBJ1-1, reads ETGVTQSPTHLIKTRGQQVTLRCSSQSGHNTVSWYQQALGQGPQFIFQYYREEENGRGNFPPRFSGLQFPNYSSELNVNALELDDSALYLCASSQGADTEAFFGQGTRLTVV.

CDR3 sequence reads: CASSVVAAGVGTGELFF. CDR3 DNA sequence: TGTGCCAGCAGCGTAGTGGCAGCGGGAGTGGGGACCGGGGAGCTGTTTTTT. The chain employs TRBV9 and TRBJ2-2; 8 bases agree with TRBD2. There are 17 residues in the CDR3. With V trimmed by 0 bases and J by 5 bases, 9 bases remained unmatched. CDR1 and CDR2 (germline): SGDLS, YYNGEE.

CDR3 DNA sequence: TGCAGCGTTGGTCCCGGGACAGGGGATTCTGTGCAGTACTTC. Amino acids: CSVGPGTGDSVQYF. The chain couples TRBV29-1 to TRBJ2-7; 10 bases map to TRBD1. Germline CDR1 reads SQVTM; CDR2 reads ANQGSEA. V dropped 4 bases and J dropped 9; count of bases not matched to a gene: 12. The CDR3 totals 14 residues.

The rearrangement uses TRBV4-1 and TRBJ1-2; 9 nucleotides agree with TRBD1. The CDR3 sequence is 16 residues long. The V and J ends lost 4 bases and 7 bases, in that order; junction bases with no gene match: 13. Germline CDR1 reads MGHRA; CDR2 reads YSYEKL. CDR3 sequence reads: CASSLGRGTGTAGYTF. In DNA form, the CDR3 reads TGCGCCAGCAGCCTGGGGCGGGGGACAGGGACCGCTGGCTACACCTTC.

The rearrangement joins TRBV4-1 to TRBJ2-5; D unclear. Trimming removed 2 bases at V and 2 bases at J, with 12 bases between. The CDR3 consists of 15 residues. The V gene's germline CDR1 is MGHRA and CDR2 YSYEKL. This chain's CDR3 is CASSQPRQNQETQYF. The CDR3 DNA reads TGCGCCAGCAGCCAACCCCGTCAGAATCAAGAGACCCAGTACTTC.

This clone has a single count. The chain employs TRBV11-2 and TRBJ1-2; 10 bases agree with TRBD1. V lost 5 bases to trimming and J lost 4 bases; unmatched junction nucleotides: 7. There are 15 residues in the CDR3. Germline CDR1 SGHAT, CDR2 FQNNGV. CDR3 DNA sequence: TGTGCCAGCAGCCCCCCGGACAGGGGGTCCTATGGCTACACCTTC. Protein: CASSPPDRGSYGYTF.

The rearrangement joins TRBV18 to TRBJ1-1; TRBD1 aligns across 7 bases. Unmatched junction bases numbered 7, after V lost 5 bases and J lost 13 bases. Germline values: CDR1 KGHSH, CDR2 LQKENI. The CDR3 runs to 11 residues. CDR3 bases: TGTGCCAGCTCATCCGGACAGGCCCTTTTCTTT. Its translation is CASSSGQALFF.

The chain couples TRBV27 to TRBJ2-3; 12 bases map to TRBD1. J gave up 0 bases and V 1 base, and 5 bases lay outside the gene matches. The CDR3 has 18 residues. Germline values: CDR1 MNHEY, CDR2 SMNVEV (reference sequence). Here the CDR3 reads CASSLLGTGGGSTDTQYF. CDR3 sequence (DNA): TGTGCCAGCAGTTTATTAGGGACAGGGGGCGGGAGCACAGATACGCAGTATTTT.

V is TRBV19 and J is TRBJ2-1; 8 positions agree with TRBD2. Germline values: CDR1 LNHDA, CDR2 SQIVND (reference sequence). This CDR3 region has 11 residues. Unmatched junction bases numbered 1, after V lost 5 bases and J lost 10 bases. The CDR3 DNA reads as TGTGCCAGTAGTTTAGCGGGAGAGCAGTTCTTC. Its protein is CASSLAGEQFF.

The rearrangement joins TRBV4-1 to TRBJ2-7; 12 positions match TRBD2. CDR1 is MGHRA, CDR2 YSYEKL, per germline. J gave up 7 bases and V 5 bases, and 9 bases lay outside the gene matches. The CDR3 is 15 amino acids. DNA for the CDR3: TGCGCCAGCAGCGAGCGGACTAGCGGGATATATGAGCAGTACTTC. Translation gives CASSERTSGIYEQYF.

J is TRBJ1-5 and V is TRBV10-2; no reliable D call. The germline V and J ends were trimmed by 3 bases and 0 bases, with 6 bases remaining between them. Looked up from germline, CDR1 is WSHSY and CDR2 is SAAADI. The CDR3 sequence is 14 residues long. CDR3 DNA sequence: TGCGCCAGCAGTGACCACGTTAGCAATCAGCCCCAGCATTTT. Protein: CASSDHVSNQPQHF.

The genes are TRBV7-2 and TRBJ1-4; no clear D gene. Germline values: CDR1 SGHTA, CDR2 FQGNSA. V lost 4 bases to trimming and J lost 8 bases, with 11 bases between them. The CDR3 runs to 13 residues. CDR3 sequence: CASSSQGGEKLFF. DNA for the CDR3: TGTGCCAGCAGCTCGCAAGGAGGGGAAAAACTGTTTTTT.

The chain couples TRBV7-9 to TRBJ2-1; maybe TRBD1 (5 bases). Germline V CDR1 and CDR2: SEHNR, FQNEAQ (reference sequence). The CDR3 has 14 amino acids. Trimming cost V 1 base and J 4 bases, with 8 bases left between them. CDR3 sequence: CASSLGRVYNEQFF. The CDR3 bases are TGTGCCAGCAGCTTAGGCAGGGTTTACAATGAGCAGTTCTTC.

The chain has TRBV7-9 and TRBJ1-1, with TRBD1 identical over 8 bases. V lost 3 bases, J lost 3 bases, and 3 bases stayed unmatched. The CDR3 extends over 14 amino acids. The V gene's germline CDR1 is SEHNR and CDR2 FQNEAQ (reference sequence). The DNA for the CDR3 is TGTGCCAGCAGCTTTCAACAGGGGGACACTGAAGCTTTCTTT. Protein: CASSFQQGDTEAFF.

The rearrangement uses TRBV10-3 and TRBJ2-7; D is unresolved. The CDR3 runs 13 residues. Germline assignment: CDR1 ENHRY and CDR2 SYGVKD. Trimming took off 3 bases at V and 0 bases at J, with 6 bases between the two ends. The CDR3 spells CAISEGSSYEQYV. The CDR3, as DNA: TGTGCCATCAGTGAAGGCAGCTCCTACGAGCAGTACGTC.

V and J are TRBV4-3 and TRBJ1-1; D unclear. The CDR3 is 14 residues long. V dropped 0 bases and J dropped 1 base, with 6 bases sitting between them. Germline V gives CDR1 LGHNA, CDR2 YSLEER. CDR3 coding DNA: TGCGCCAGCAGCCAAGAACTGGGGAACACTGAAGCTTTCTTT. It encodes CASSQELGNTEAFF.

This clone was seen only once. The chain uses TRBV6-5 and TRBJ2-7; 9 positions agree with TRBD1. Germline loops: CDR1 MNHEY, CDR2 SVGAGI. V lost 2 bases to trimming and J lost 5 bases; unmatched junction nucleotides: 10. There are 16 residues in the CDR3. Here the CDR3 DNA reads TGTGCCAGCAGTTACCCACGGGACAGGGCCGAAAACGAGCAGTACTTC. Translating it yields CASSYPRDRAENEQYF.

This chain links TRBV7-9 with TRBJ2-3, with 9 bases that match TRBD2. V gave up 3 bases and J gave up 4 bases; unmatched junction bases: 8. This CDR3 contains 16 residues. Per germline, CDR1 SEHNR and CDR2 FQNEAQ (reference sequence). Here the CDR3 DNA reads TGTGCCAGCAGCTTTCGCGGGAGGGCCGAGGCAGATACGCAGTATTTT. Translated: CASSFRGRAEADTQYF.

This clone was found once. The J gene is TRBJ2-7, the V gene TRBV6-5; D remains unclear. Looked up from germline, CDR1 is MNHEY and CDR2 is SVGAGI. The CDR3 loop spans 14 amino acids. V lost 6 bases and J 0 bases, leaving 12 bases between the germline ends. CDR3 protein: CASRRGVSSYEQYV. As DNA, the CDR3 is TGTGCCAGCAGGAGAGGAGTGAGCTCCTACGAGCAGTACGTC.

The chain has TRBV7-2 and TRBJ2-4; D is ambiguous. The CDR3 loop spans 13 amino acids. In germline, CDR1 is SGHTA, CDR2 FQGNSA. Deletions cut 0 bases from V and 1 base from J, with 1 base between. CDR3 sequence: CASSLAAKNIQYF. CDR3 coding DNA: TGTGCCAGCAGCTTAGCTGCCAAAAACATTCAGTACTTC. The entire variable domain, with the rest obtained from reference TRBV7-2 and TRBJ2-4, is as follows: GAGVSQSPSNKVTEKGKDVELRCDPISGHTALYWYRQSLGQGLEFLIYFQGNSAPDKSGLPSDRFSAERTGGSVSTLTIQRTQQEDSAVYLCASSLAAKNIQYFGAGTRLSVL.

The CDR3 DNA reads TGTGCCAGCAGTCCCTCAGGGGCAGGCACTACCAGGGAAGAGACCCAGTACTTC. It is translated as CASSPSGAGTTREETQYF. The V and J genes are TRBV28 and TRBJ2-5; D perhaps matches TRBD1 (6 bases). CDR1 and CDR2 (germline): MDHEN, SYDVKM. The V gene lost 5 bases and the J gene lost 3 bases, with 25 bases spanning the gap. The CDR3 extends over 18 amino acids.

V gene TRBV6-6 combines with J gene TRBJ2-7; 7 positions agree with TRBD1. The CDR3 is 15 amino acids. Looked up from germline, CDR1 is MNHNY and CDR2 is SVGAGI (reference sequence). Trimming cost V 4 bases and J 2 bases; bases outside gene matches: 8. The CDR3 bases are TGTGCCAGCAGTTCTTCCGGGACAGATCCCTACGAGCAGTACTTC. It yields the protein CASSSSGTDPYEQYF.

The rearrangement uses TRBV2 and TRBJ1-1; D is uncertain. V was clipped by 7 bases and J by 4 bases, with 4 bases between them. In germline, CDR1 is SNHLY, CDR2 FYNNEI. The CDR3 runs to 10 residues. The CDR3 nucleotides read TGTGCCAGCATGGCCACTGAAGCTTTCTTT. Translation: CASMATEAFF.

The rearrangement joins TRBV29-1 to TRBJ2-2; 10 nucleotides line up with TRBD1. The trim removed 6 bases at V and 3 bases at J, leaving 7 bases unmatched. The CDR3 consists of 15 residues. Germline loops: CDR1 SQVTM, CDR2 ANQGSEA. The CDR3 nucleotides are TGCAGCGTGCAACGCGGGACAGGGGACACCGGGGAGCTGTTTTTT. It specifies CSVQRGTGDTGELFF.